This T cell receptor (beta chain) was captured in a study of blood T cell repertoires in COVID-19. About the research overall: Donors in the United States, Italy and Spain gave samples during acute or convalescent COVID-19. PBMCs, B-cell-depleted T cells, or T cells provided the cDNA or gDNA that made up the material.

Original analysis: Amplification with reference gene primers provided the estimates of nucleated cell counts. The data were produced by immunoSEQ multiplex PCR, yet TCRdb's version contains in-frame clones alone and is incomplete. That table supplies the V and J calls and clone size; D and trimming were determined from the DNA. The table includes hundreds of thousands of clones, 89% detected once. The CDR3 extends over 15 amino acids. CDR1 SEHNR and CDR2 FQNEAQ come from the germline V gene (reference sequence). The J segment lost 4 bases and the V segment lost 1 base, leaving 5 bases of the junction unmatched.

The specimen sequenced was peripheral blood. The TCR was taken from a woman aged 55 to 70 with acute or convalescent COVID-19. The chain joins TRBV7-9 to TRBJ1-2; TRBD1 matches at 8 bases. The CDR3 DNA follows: TGTGCCAGCAGCTTAGGGACAGGGATCGGCTATGGCTACACCTTC. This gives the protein CASSLGTGIGYGYTF.